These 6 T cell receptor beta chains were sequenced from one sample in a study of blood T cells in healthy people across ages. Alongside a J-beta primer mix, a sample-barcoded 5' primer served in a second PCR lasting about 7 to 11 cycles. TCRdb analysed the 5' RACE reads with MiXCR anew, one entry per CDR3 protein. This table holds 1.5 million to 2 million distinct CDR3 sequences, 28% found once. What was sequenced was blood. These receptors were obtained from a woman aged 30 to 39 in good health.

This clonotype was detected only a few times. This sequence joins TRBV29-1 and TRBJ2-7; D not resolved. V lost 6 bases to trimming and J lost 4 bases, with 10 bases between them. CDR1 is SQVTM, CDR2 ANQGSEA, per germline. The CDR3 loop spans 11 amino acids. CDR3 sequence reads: CSVVREYEQYF. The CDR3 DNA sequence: TGCAGCGTCGTAAGGGAATACGAGCAGTACTTC.

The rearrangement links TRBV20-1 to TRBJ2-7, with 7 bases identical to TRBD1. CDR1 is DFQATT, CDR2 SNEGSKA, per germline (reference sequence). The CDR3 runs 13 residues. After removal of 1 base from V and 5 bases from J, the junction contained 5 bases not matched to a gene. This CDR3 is CSARGQGDDEQYF. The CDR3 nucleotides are TGCAGTGCTAGAGGGCAGGGGGACGACGAGCAGTACTTC.

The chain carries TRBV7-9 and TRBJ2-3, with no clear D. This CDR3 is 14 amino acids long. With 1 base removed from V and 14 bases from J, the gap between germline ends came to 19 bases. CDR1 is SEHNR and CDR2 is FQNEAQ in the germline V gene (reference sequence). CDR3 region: CASSLGFGPSKGYF. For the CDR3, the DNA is TGTGCCAGCAGCTTAGGCTTCGGACCGTCCAAAGGGTATTTT.

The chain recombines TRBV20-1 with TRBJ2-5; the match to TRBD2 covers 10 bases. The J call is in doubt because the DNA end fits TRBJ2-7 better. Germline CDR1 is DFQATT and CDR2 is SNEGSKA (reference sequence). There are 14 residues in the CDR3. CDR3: CSALSSGGTYEQYF. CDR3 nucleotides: TGCAGTGCACTGTCTAGCGGGGGAACTTACGAGCAGTACTTC.

The CDR3 loop is CASSVEGQRYNEQYF. In DNA, the CDR3 is TGTGCCAGCAGCGTAGAAGGACAGAGGTACAATGAGCAGTACTTC. V and J are TRBV9 and TRBJ2-1; D perhaps matches TRBD1 (6 bases). The DNA end favors TRBJ2-7, so the J call may be wrong. CDR3 size: 15 residues. From germline, CDR1 is SGDLS and CDR2 YYNGEE.

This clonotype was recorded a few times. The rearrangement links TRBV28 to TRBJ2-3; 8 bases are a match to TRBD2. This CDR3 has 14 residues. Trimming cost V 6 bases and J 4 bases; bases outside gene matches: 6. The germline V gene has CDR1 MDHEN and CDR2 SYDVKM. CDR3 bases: TGTGCCAGCAGGCCCGGGGGGGCCGCAGATACGCAGTATTTT. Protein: CASRPGGAADTQYF.